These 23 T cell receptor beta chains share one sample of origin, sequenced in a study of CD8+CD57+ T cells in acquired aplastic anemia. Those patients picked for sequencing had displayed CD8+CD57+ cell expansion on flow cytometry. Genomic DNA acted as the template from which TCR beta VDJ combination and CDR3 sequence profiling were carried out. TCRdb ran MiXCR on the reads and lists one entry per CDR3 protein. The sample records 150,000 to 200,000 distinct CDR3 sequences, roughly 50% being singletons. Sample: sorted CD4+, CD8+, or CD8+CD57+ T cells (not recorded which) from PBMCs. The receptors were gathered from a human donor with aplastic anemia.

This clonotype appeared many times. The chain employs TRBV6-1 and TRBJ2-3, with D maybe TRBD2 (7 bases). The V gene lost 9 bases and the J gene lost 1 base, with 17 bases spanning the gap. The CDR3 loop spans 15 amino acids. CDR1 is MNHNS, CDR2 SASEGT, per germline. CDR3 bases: TGTGCCAGTATTCAGGGGAGGGGTCGCACAGATACGCAGTATTTT. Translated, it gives CASIQGRGRTDTQYF.

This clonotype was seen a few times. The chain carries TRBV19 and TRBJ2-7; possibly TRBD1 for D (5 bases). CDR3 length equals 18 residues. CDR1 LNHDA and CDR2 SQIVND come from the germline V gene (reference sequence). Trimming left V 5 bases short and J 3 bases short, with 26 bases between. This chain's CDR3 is CASSPGFGLSENIYEQYF. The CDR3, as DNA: TGTGCCAGTAGTCCAGGGTTTGGTTTGTCGGAAAATATCTACGAGCAGTACTTC.

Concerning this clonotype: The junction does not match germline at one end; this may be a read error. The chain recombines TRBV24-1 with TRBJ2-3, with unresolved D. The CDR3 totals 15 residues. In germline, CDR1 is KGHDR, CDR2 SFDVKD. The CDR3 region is CATSAHLPSTDTQYF. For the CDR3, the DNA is TGTGCCACCAGTGCCCACTTGCCCTCCACAGATACGCAGTATTTC.

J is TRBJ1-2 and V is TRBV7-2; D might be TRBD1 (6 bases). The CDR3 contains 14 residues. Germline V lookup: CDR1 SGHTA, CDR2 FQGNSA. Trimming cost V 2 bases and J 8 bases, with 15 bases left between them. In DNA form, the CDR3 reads TGTGCCAGCAGCTTACCAACCGGGACAAGCGGCTACACCTTC. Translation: CASSLPTGTSGYTF.

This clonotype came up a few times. CDR3 sequence: CSVEEAGSGTEAFF. CDR3 nucleotides: TGCAGCGTTGAAGAGGCAGGCTCGGGCACTGAAGCTTTCTTT. This sequence joins TRBV29-1 and TRBJ1-1; D gene uncertain. The V and J ends lost 0 bases and 4 bases respectively, with 12 bases between them. The CDR3 totals 14 residues. CDR1 is SQVTM, CDR2 ANQGSEA, per germline.

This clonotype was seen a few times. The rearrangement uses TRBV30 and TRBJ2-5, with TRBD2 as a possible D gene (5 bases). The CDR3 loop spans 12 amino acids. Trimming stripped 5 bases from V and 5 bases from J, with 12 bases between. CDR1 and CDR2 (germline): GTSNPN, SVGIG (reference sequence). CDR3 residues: CAWSLGDETQYF. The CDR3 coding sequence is TGTGCCTGGTCCTTGGGAGATGAGACCCAGTACTTC.

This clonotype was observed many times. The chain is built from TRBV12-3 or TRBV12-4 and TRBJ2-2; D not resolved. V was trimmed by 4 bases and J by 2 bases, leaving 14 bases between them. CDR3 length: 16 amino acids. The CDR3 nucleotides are TGTGCCAGCAGTTCCCTAGGAGTCAGTAACACCGGGGAGCTGTTTTTT. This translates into CASSSLGVSNTGELFF.

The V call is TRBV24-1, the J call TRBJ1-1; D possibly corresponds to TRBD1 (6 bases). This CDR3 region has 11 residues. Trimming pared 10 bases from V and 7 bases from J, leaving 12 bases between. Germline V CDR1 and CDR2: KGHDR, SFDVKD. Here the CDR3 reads CATPTGNEAFF. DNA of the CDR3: TGTGCCACACCTACAGGGAATGAAGCTTTCTTT.

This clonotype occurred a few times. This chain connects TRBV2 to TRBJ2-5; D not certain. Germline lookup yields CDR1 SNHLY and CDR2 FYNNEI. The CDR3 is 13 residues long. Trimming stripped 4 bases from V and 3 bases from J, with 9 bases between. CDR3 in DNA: TGTGCCAGCAGTGGGACCGGAGAAGAGACCCAGTACTTC. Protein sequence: CASSGTGEETQYF. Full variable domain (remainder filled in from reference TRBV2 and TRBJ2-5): EPEVTQTPSHQVTQMGQEVILRCVPISNHLYFYWYRQILGQKVEFLVSFYNNEISEKSEIFDDQFSVERPDGSNFTLKIRSTKLEDSAMYFCASSGTGEETQYFGPGTRLLVL.

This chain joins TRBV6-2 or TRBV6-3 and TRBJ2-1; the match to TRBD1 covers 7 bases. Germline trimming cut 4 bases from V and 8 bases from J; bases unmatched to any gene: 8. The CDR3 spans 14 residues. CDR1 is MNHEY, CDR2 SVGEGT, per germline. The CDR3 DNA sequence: TGTGCCAGCAGTTCCCGACAGGGTGGTCATGAGCAGTTCTTC. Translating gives CASSSRQGGHEQFF.

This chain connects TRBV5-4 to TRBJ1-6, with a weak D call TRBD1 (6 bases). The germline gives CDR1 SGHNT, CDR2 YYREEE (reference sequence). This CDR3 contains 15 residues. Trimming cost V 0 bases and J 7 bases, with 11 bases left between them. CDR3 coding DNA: TGTGCCAGCAGCTTGGACAGGGCGGGGAATTCACCCCTCCACTTT. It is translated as CASSLDRAGNSPLHF.

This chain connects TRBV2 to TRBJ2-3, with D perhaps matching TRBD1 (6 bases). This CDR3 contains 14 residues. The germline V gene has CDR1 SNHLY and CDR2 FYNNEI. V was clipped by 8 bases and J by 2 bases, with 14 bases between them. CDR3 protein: CASSGTQFTDTQYF. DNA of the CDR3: TGTGCCAGCTCCGGGACACAGTTCACAGATACGCAGTATTTT. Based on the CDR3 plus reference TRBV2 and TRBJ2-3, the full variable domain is EPEVTQTPSHQVTQMGQEVILRCVPISNHLYFYWYRQILGQKVEFLVSFYNNEISEKSEIFDDQFSVERPDGSNFTLKIRSTKLEDSAMYFCASSGTQFTDTQYFGPGTRLTVL.

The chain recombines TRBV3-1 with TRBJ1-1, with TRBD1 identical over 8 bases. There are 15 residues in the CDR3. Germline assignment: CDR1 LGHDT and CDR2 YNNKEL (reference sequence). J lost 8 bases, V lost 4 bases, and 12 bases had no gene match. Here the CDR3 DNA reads TGTGCCAGCAGCCCTGGGTCGTCAGGGGGCTTCGAAGCTTTCTTT. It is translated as CASSPGSSGGFEAFF.

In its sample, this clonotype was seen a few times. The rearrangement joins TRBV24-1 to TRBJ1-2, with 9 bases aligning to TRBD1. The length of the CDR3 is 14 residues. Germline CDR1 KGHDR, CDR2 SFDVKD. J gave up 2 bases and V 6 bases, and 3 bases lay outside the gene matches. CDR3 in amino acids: CATSLTGGNYGYTF. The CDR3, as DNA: TGTGCCACCAGTCTAACAGGGGGCAACTATGGCTACACCTTC.

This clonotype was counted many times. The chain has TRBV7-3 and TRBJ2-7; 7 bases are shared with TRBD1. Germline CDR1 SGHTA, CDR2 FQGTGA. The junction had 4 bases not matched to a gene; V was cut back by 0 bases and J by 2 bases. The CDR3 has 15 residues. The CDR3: CASSLTGDSTYEQYF. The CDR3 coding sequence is TGTGCCAGCAGCTTAACAGGGGACAGTACCTACGAGCAGTACTTC.

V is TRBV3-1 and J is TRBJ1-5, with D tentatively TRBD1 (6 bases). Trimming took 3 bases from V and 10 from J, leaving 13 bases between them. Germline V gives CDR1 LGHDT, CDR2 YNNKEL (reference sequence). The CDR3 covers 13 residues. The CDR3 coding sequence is TGTGCCAGCAGCCAGGGGAGGGGGGGTCCCCAGCATTTT. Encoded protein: CASSQGRGGPQHF.

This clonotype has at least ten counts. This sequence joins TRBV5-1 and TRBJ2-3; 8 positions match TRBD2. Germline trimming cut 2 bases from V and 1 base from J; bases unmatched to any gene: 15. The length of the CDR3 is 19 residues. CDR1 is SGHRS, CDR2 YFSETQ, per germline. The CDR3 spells CASSFPTSGAGGGTDTQYF. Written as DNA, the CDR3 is TGCGCCAGCAGCTTTCCCACTAGCGGAGCTGGAGGGGGCACAGATACGCAGTATTTT.

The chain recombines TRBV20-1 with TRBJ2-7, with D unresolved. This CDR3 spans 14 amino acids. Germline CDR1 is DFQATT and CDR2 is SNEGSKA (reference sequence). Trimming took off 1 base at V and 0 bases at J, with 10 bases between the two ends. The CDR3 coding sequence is TGCAGTGCTAGAGGAAGTAAGAGCTCCTACGAGCAGTACTTC. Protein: CSARGSKSSYEQYF.

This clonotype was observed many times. CDR3 bases: TGTGCCAGCAGGGTCCCAGGTACAACCTACGAGCAGTACTTC. It translates to CASRVPGTTYEQYF. The chain combines TRBV6-1 with TRBJ2-7; D is unclear. CDR3 size: 14 residues. The V gene's germline CDR1 is MNHNS and CDR2 SASEGT. The ends were cut back, 6 bases at V and 2 bases at J, with 14 bases in the middle.

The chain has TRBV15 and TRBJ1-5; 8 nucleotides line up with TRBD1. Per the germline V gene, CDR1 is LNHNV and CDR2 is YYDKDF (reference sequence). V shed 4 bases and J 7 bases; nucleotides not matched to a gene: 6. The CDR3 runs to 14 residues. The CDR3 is CATSTDRGGQPQHF. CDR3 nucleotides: TGTGCCACCAGCACCGACAGGGGCGGACAGCCCCAGCATTTT.

The DNA of the CDR3 is TGCGCCAGCAGCTTGGAGGGGACAGCCTATGGCTACACCTTC. The encoded protein is CASSLEGTAYGYTF. V usage is TRBV5-1 and J usage is TRBJ1-2; 7 bases fit TRBD1. Germline CDR1 is SGHRS and CDR2 is YFSETQ. The CDR3 consists of 14 residues. J lost 4 bases, V lost 0 bases, and 3 bases had no gene match.

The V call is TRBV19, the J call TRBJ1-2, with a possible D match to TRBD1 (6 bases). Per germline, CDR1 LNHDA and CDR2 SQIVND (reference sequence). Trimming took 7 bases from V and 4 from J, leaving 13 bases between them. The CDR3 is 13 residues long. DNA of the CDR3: TGTGCCAGTAATCTTGACAGGACCTATGGCTACACCTTC. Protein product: CASNLDRTYGYTF.

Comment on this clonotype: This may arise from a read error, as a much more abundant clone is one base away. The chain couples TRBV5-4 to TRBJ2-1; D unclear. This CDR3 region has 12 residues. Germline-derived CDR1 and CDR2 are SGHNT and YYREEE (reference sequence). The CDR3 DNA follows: TGTGCCAGCAGCTTGGCCTACAATGGGCAGTTCTTC. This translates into CASSLAYNGQFF.